Presented here are 19 T cell receptor beta chains from one specimen sequenced in a study of tumor-infiltrating lymphocytes in localized non-small cell lung cancer. This table comes from immunoSEQ multiplex PCR, and its TCRdb copy is limited to in-frame clones, with some not included. The sample includes more than 3,000 clones, about 46% of them seen just once. The sample was uninvolved lung tissue not adjacent to the tumor. These TCRs come from a human donor with non-small cell lung cancer.

This clone is medium-sized within its sample. The chain recombines TRBV4-1 with TRBJ2-5; 11 bases are a match to TRBD2. CDR1 is MGHRA, CDR2 YSYEKL, per germline. The CDR3 totals 15 residues. With V trimmed by 3 bases and J by 3 bases, 3 bases remained unmatched. The CDR3 loop reads CASSHLTSGEETQYF. CDR3 nucleotides: TGCGCCAGCAGCCACCTGACTAGCGGGGAAGAGACCCAGTACTTC.

By proportion, this clone is medium-sized. This chain joins TRBV7-8 and TRBJ1-5; perhaps TRBD1 as D (6 bases). Germline V CDR1 and CDR2: SGHVS, FQNEAQ. The CDR3 consists of 16 residues. Trimming shortened V by 5 bases and J by 5 bases, and 19 bases separated the two germline ends. The CDR3 is CASSPMARQVYQPQHF. In nucleotides, the CDR3 is TGTGCCAGCAGCCCTATGGCCCGACAGGTTTATCAGCCCCAGCATTTT.

This clone came up a few times. The CDR3 sequence: CASSVDRVSSGANVLTF. In nucleotides, the CDR3 is TGCGCCAGCAGCGTAGACAGGGTGAGCTCTGGGGCCAACGTCCTGACTTTC. V is TRBV5-1 and J is TRBJ2-6; 7 positions agree with TRBD1. The CDR3 covers 17 residues. Germline CDR1 and CDR2: SGHRS and YFSETQ. J lost 0 bases, V lost 4 bases, and 7 bases had no gene match.

The rearrangement links TRBV5-4 to TRBJ2-2, with 8 bases fitting TRBD1. The length of the CDR3 is 14 residues. The germline gives CDR1 SGHNT, CDR2 YYREEE (reference sequence). V gave up 4 bases and J gave up 6 bases; unmatched junction bases: 5. CDR3 nucleotides: TGTGCCAGCAGCATGACAGGGGACGCCGGGGAGCTGTTTTTT. Protein sequence: CASSMTGDAGELFF.

This clone rates as large. The chain employs TRBV7-2 and TRBJ2-3; 8 bases align to TRBD1. The germline CDR1 and CDR2 sequences are SGHTA and FQGNSA. V shed 3 bases and J 4 bases; nucleotides not matched to a gene: 9. This CDR3 has 16 amino acids. CDR3: CASSFPDRGWADTQYF. The CDR3 DNA reads as TGTGCCAGCAGCTTTCCTGACAGGGGCTGGGCAGATACGCAGTATTTT.

This clone came up a few times. This rearrangement joins TRBV2 to TRBJ1-5; no firm D call. Germline CDR1 is SNHLY and CDR2 is FYNNEI. CDR3 length: 11 amino acids. Trimming pared 6 bases from V and 7 bases from J, leaving 7 bases between. The CDR3 protein is CASRLGQPQHF. As DNA, the CDR3 is TGTGCCAGCAGATTGGGGCAGCCCCAGCATTTT. The complete variable domain, with remaining parts taken from reference TRBV2 and TRBJ1-5, reads EPEVTQTPSHQVTQMGQEVILRCVPISNHLYFYWYRQILGQKVEFLVSFYNNEISEKSEIFDDQFSVERPDGSNFTLKIRSTKLEDSAMYFCASRLGQPQHFGDGTRLSIL.

This clone was counted only a few times. The V and J genes are TRBV7-2 and TRBJ2-2; TRBD1 agrees at 8 bases. The CDR3 spans 15 residues. CDR1 and CDR2 from the germline V gene are SGHTA and FQGNSA. Trimming cost V 5 bases and J 4 bases; bases outside gene matches: 6. In nucleotides, the CDR3 is TGTGCCAGCAGCGGACAGGGTTTGGCCACCGGGGAGCTGTTTTTT. Amino acids: CASSGQGLATGELFF. Variable domain in full (rest from reference TRBV7-2 and TRBJ2-2): GAGVSQSPSNKVTEKGKDVELRCDPISGHTALYWYRQSLGQGLEFLIYFQGNSAPDKSGLPSDRFSAERTGGSVSTLTIQRTQQEDSAVYLCASSGQGLATGELFFGEGSRLTVL.

The rearrangement links TRBV5-1 to TRBJ2-3; D is perhaps TRBD2 (6 bases). This CDR3 is 12 amino acids long. V dropped 4 bases and J dropped 6 bases, with 9 bases sitting between them. Germline CDR1 reads SGHRS; CDR2 reads YFSETQ. The CDR3 loop is CASSLALDTQYF. The DNA for the CDR3 is TGCGCCAGCAGCCTAGCGTTGGATACGCAGTATTTT.

The chain is built from TRBV5-1 and TRBJ2-1, with D possibly being TRBD1 or TRBD2 (5 bases each). Germline V gives CDR1 SGHRS, CDR2 YFSETQ. Trimming took off 4 bases at V and 7 bases at J, with 9 bases between the two ends. The CDR3 runs 12 residues. In nucleotides, the CDR3 is TGCGCCAGCAGCCCGGGACCGAATGAGCAGTTCTTC. Its protein product is CASSPGPNEQFF.

This clone has a single count. The chain carries TRBV5-1 and TRBJ1-1, with D tentatively TRBD1 (6 bases). The CDR3 spans 14 residues. Looked up from germline, CDR1 is SGHRS and CDR2 is YFSETQ. V shed 2 bases and J shed 8 bases, with 16 bases lying between them. The DNA for the CDR3 is TGCGCCAGCAGCTTCTCCGTCCCCGGGACAGAAGCTTTCTTT. It specifies CASSFSVPGTEAFF.

In this sample, this clone turned up once. The rearrangement joins TRBV29-1 to TRBJ1-2; no definite D call. The V end lost 2 bases, the J end lost 2 bases, and 3 bases lay between the germline ends. Germline V gene sequence: CDR1 SQVTM, CDR2 ANQGSEA. The CDR3 runs 11 residues. The CDR3 sequence: CSVEQNYGYTF. The CDR3 nucleotides read TGCAGCGTTGAACAGAACTATGGCTACACCTTC. The variable domain in full, with the rest retrieved from reference TRBV29-1 and TRBJ1-2, is SAVISQKPSRDICQRGTSLTIQCQVDSQVTMMFWYRQQPGQSLTLIATANQGSEATYESGFVIDKFPISRPNLTFSTLTVSNMSPEDSSIYLCSVEQNYGYTFGSGTRLTVV.

In regard to this clone: Additional DNA sequences in this sample encode the identical CDR3. This rearrangement joins TRBV4-3 to TRBJ2-2; D is possibly TRBD2 (6 bases). Germline V CDR1 and CDR2: LGHNA, YSLEER. The CDR3 contains 15 residues. V lost 3 bases, J lost 2 bases, and 10 bases lay in between. CDR3 nucleotides: TGCGCCAGCAGCCAGGTCGGGGGAAACACCGGGGAGCTGTTTTTT. The encoded protein is CASSQVGGNTGELFF.

This clone was counted once. The genes are TRBV5-1 and TRBJ1-1, with TRBD1 matching 7 bases. Germline V gene sequence: CDR1 SGHRS, CDR2 YFSETQ. V dropped 0 bases and J dropped 4; count of bases not matched to a gene: 3. The CDR3 is made up of 14 amino acids. The CDR3 spells CASSLAAGGTEAFF. The CDR3, as DNA: TGCGCCAGCAGCTTGGCGGCAGGGGGCACTGAAGCTTTCTTT.

This clone appeared a few times. This sample includes further DNA sequences coding for the same CDR3. The V gene is TRBV19, the J gene TRBJ1-2; D not certain. V was trimmed by 6 bases and J by 6 bases, leaving 11 bases between them. The CDR3 totals 12 residues. In germline, CDR1 is LNHDA, CDR2 SQIVND (reference sequence). This CDR3 reads CASSRPLDGYTF. The CDR3 region has the DNA TGTGCCAGTAGCCGCCCCCTTGATGGCTACACCTTC.

The chain uses TRBV11-3 and TRBJ2-3; 7 nucleotides align to TRBD2. Looked up from germline, CDR1 is SGHNT and CDR2 is YENEEA. V gave up 8 bases and J gave up 5 bases; unmatched junction bases: 7. The CDR3 runs to 13 residues. The CDR3 region is CASASGNEDTQYF. CDR3 sequence (DNA): TGTGCCAGCGCGAGCGGGAATGAAGATACGCAGTATTTT.

In its sample, this clone ranks as medium-sized (0.01 to 0.1%). The chain links TRBV9 to TRBJ1-5; D is undetermined. Trimming took 3 bases from V and 6 from J, leaving 16 bases between them. The CDR3 totals 15 residues. CDR1 and CDR2 from the germline V gene are SGDLS and YYNGEE. CDR3 in amino acids: CASSEQGLSGQPQHF. As DNA, the CDR3 is TGTGCCAGCAGCGAACAAGGACTATCGGGTCAGCCCCAGCATTTT.

The CDR3: CASSFDRREQYF. As DNA, the CDR3 is TGTGCCAGCAGCTTCGACAGGCGCGAGCAGTACTTC. The V gene is TRBV6-5, the J gene TRBJ2-7; D perhaps matches TRBD1 (6 bases). Germline V lookup: CDR1 MNHEY, CDR2 SVGAGI. This CDR3 has 12 amino acids. V shed 6 bases and J shed 6 bases, with 12 bases lying between them.

This clone showed up just once. The gene calls are TRBV7-8 and TRBJ2-7; 7 positions match TRBD1. CDR1 is SGHVS and CDR2 is FQNEAQ in the germline V gene. The CDR3 is 14 amino acids. With 5 bases clipped from V and 2 bases from J, the junction kept 6 bases outside the gene matches. DNA of the CDR3: TGTGCCAGCAGCCCCCCGGGGACAGCCTACGAGCAGTACGTC. Amino acid sequence: CASSPPGTAYEQYV.

About this clone itself: The junction shows a germline mismatch at one end, possibly a read error. The chain uses TRBV30 and TRBJ1-1; D is unclear. CDR1 is GTSNPN, CDR2 SVGIG, per germline (reference sequence). The CDR3 spans 14 residues. The CDR3 nucleotides are TGTGCCTGGTCGTCCGCGCTTTCGAACTCTGAAGCTTTCTTT. Amino acids: CAWSSALSNSEAFF.